This TCR beta chain stems from a study of blood T cell repertoires in COVID-19. A Seattle source enrolled patients during active infection and followed them longitudinally. Data came from immunoSEQ multiplex PCR; TCRdb stores just in-frame clones and leaves some out. The data show 540,000 or so clones, 85% to 90% seen once. CDR1 is SGHTA and CDR2 is FQGNSA in the germline V gene. This CDR3 spans 16 amino acids. The trim removed 5 bases at V and 7 bases at J, leaving 12 bases unmatched. The source of this sequence is a woman aged 50 to 60 with COVID-19, enrolled during active disease. Input material: peripheral blood. The chain has TRBV7-2 and TRBJ2-1, with 9 bases that match TRBD2. CDR3 residues: CASSGEVSGGGNEQFF. CDR3 nucleotides: TGTGCCAGCAGCGGAGAGGTTAGCGGGGGAGGGAATGAGCAGTTCTTC.